This T cell receptor beta chain derives from a study of shared clonotypes between healthy human individuals. Points from the study as a whole: Only a few donors were included, so the genetic and exposure-history diversity represented was limited. Investigators collected only blood, and repertoires in tissues likely differ.

Details on this clone: Its target is unknown.

TCRdb's table, derived via immunoSEQ multiplex PCR, lists solely in-frame clones and lacks some. The repertoire has about a million clones, roughly 77% of them found once; the top ten carry 0.89%. The CDR3 covers 15 residues. The V end was cut by 0 bases, the J end by 2 bases, with 11 bases between. Germline lookup yields CDR1 MNHEY and CDR2 SVGAGI. What was sequenced was memory CD4+ T cells from PBMCs. Subset meaning: CD45RA-negative fraction. The TCR was taken from a man in his late teens or twenties in good health. Some clones in this sample may be carry-over from other donors' samples. The gene calls are TRBV6-5 and TRBJ2-7; D is ambiguous. CDR3 sequence: CASSYSEAGTYEQYF. CDR3 nucleotide sequence: TGTGCCAGCAGTTACTCGGAAGCTGGTACCTACGAGCAGTACTTC.